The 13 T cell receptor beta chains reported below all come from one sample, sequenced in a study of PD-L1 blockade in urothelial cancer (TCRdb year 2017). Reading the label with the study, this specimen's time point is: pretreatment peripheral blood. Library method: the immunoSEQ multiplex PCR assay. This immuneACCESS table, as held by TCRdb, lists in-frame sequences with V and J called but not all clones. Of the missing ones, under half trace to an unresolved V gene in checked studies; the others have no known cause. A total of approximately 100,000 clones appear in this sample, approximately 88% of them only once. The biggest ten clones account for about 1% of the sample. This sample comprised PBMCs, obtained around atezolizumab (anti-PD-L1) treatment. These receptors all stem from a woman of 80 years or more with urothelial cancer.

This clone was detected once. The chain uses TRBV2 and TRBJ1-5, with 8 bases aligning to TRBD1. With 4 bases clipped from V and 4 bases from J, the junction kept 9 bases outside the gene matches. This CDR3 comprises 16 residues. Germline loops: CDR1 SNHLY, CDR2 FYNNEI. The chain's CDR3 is CASSVEQGVRNQPQHF. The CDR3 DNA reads TGTGCCAGCAGTGTTGAACAGGGGGTAAGGAATCAGCCCCAGCATTTT.

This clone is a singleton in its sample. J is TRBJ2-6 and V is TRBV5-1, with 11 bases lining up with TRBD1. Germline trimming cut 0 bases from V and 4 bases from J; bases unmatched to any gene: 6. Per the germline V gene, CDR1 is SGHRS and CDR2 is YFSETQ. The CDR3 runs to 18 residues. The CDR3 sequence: CASSLEGQGVIGANVLTF. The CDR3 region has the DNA TGCGCCAGCAGCTTGGAGGGACAGGGGGTGATCGGGGCCAACGTCCTGACTTTC. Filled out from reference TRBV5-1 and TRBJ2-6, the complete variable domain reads KAGVTQTPRYLIKTRGQQVTLSCSPISGHRSVSWYQQTPGQGLQFLFEYFSETQRNKGNFPGRFSGRQFSNSRSEMNVSTLELGDSALYLCASSLEGQGVIGANVLTFGAGSRLTVL.

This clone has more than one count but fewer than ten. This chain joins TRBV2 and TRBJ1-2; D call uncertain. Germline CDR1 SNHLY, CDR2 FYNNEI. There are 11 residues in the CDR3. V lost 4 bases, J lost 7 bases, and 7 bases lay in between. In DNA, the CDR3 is TGTGCCAGCAGTGTAGAGTTTGGCTACACCTTC. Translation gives CASSVEFGYTF. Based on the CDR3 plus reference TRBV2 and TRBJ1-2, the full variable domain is EPEVTQTPSHQVTQMGQEVILRCVPISNHLYFYWYRQILGQKVEFLVSFYNNEISEKSEIFDDQFSVERPDGSNFTLKIRSTKLEDSAMYFCASSVEFGYTFGSGTRLTVV.

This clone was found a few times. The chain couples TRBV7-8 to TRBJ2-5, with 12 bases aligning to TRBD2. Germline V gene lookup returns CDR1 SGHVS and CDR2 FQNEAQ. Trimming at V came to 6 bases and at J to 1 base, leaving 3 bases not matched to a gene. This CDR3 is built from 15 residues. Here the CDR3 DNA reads TGTGCCAGCAGAGGACTAGCGGGGTTCCAAGAGACCCAGTACTTC. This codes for CASRGLAGFQETQYF.

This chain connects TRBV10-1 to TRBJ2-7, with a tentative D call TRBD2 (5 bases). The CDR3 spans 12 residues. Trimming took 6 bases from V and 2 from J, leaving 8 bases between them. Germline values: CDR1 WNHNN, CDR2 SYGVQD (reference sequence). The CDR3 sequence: CASSDSAYEQYF. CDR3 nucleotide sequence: TGCGCCAGCAGCGATAGCGCCTACGAGCAGTACTTC.

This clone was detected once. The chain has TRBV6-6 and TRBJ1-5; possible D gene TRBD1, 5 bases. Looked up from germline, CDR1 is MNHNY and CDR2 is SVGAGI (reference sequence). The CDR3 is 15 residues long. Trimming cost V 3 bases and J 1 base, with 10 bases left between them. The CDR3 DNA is TGTGCCAGCAGTTATGAAGGGGCGAGCAATCAGCCCCAGCATTTT. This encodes CASSYEGASNQPQHF.

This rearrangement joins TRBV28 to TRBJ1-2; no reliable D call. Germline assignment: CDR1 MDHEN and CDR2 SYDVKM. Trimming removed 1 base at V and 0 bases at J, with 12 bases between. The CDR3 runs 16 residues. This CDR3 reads CASSLFLTVANYGYTF. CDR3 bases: TGTGCCAGCAGTTTATTCCTAACAGTAGCTAACTATGGCTACACCTTC.

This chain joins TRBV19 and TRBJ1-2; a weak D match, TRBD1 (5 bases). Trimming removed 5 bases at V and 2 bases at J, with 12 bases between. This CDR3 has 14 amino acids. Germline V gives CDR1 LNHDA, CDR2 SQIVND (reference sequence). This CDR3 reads CASSPRRGNYGYTF. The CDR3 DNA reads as TGTGCCAGTAGTCCCCGGCGGGGGAACTATGGCTACACCTTC.

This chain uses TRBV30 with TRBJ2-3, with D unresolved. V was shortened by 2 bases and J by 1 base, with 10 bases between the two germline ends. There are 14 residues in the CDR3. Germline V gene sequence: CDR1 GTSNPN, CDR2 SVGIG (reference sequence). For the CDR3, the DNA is TGTGCCTGGAGTCGAACAGCTGGCACAGATACGCAGTATTTT. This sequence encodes CAWSRTAGTDTQYF.

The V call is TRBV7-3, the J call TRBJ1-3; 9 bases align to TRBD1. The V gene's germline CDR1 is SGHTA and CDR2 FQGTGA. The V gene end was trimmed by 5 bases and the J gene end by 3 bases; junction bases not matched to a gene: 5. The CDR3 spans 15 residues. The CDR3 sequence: CASSLQGAVGNTIYF. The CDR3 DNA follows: TGTGCCAGCAGCCTACAGGGGGCTGTTGGAAACACCATATATTTT.

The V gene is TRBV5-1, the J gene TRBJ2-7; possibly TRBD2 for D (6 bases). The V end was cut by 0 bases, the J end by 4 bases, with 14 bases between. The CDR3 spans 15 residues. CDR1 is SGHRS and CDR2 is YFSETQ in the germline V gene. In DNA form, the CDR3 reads TGCGCCAGCAGCTTGGTTGCTAGCGTTGGGTACGAGCAGTACTTC. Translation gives CASSLVASVGYEQYF.

CDR3 nucleotides: TGTGCCAGCACGACCGGGGAGAACACCGGGGAGCTGTTTTTT. This codes for CASTTGENTGELFF. The chain recombines TRBV6-5 with TRBJ2-2, with D possibly matching TRBD2 (5 bases). This CDR3 has 14 residues. Germline lookup yields CDR1 MNHEY and CDR2 SVGAGI. The V end lost 7 bases, the J end lost 1 base, and 10 bases lay between the germline ends.

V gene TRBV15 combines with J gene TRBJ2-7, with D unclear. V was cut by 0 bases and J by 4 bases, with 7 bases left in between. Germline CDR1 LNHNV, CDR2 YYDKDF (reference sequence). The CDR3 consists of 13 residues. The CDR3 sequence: CATSRDSVYEQYF. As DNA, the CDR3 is TGTGCCACCAGCAGAGATTCAGTGTACGAGCAGTACTTC.